This TCR beta chain was captured in a study of blood T cell repertoires in COVID-19. The J segment lost 5 bases and the V segment lost 6 bases, leaving 8 bases of the junction unmatched. The germline V gene encodes CDR1 SGHNT and CDR2 YYREEE (reference sequence). There are 15 residues in the CDR3. Method: immunoSEQ multiplex PCR; TCRdb's copy keeps in-frame clones and lacks some. The repertoire holds 400,000 to 550,000 clones, with nearly 90% as singletons. This clone was observed once. The chain has TRBV5-4 and TRBJ1-6; 7 bases line up with TRBD1. This receptor was identified in a woman aged 18-35 years with acute COVID-19. The sample comprised PBMCs or T cells enriched from blood (not recorded which). The DNA of the CDR3 is TGTGCCAGCACTACAGGGGAACGAAATAATTCACCCCTCCACTTT. Protein product: CASTTGERNNSPLHF.